The source of this T cell receptor (beta chain) is a study of blood T cell repertoires in COVID-19. Only in-frame clones appear in the TCRdb table, and some are missing; sequencing was by immunoSEQ multiplex PCR. The sample carries about 230,000 clones, around 78% recorded once. The CDR3 consists of 15 residues. CDR1 SGDLS and CDR2 YYNGEE come from the germline V gene. Trimming took 0 bases from V and 2 from J, leaving 10 bases between them. The genes are TRBV9 and TRBJ2-3; D possibly corresponds to TRBD1 (6 bases). The clonotype comes from a woman between 65 and 79 years old with active or convalescent COVID-19. Sequenced input: peripheral blood. The CDR3 sequence: CASSVGTGNTDTQYF. CDR3 DNA sequence: TGTGCCAGCAGCGTAGGAACAGGGAACACAGATACGCAGTATTTT.